These 29 T cell receptor beta chains came from one sample sequenced in a study of response to subunit inactivated influenza vaccine. Each CDR3 protein is one row after TCRdb ran MiXCR on the RT-PCR reads. The table includes about 500,000 distinct CDR3 sequences, more than 15% detected once. Sequencing was performed on CD4+ T cells sorted from PBMCs, taken about 24 months after vaccination. Receptors originate from a man aged 50-75 years who received an inactivated influenza vaccine.

The chain employs TRBV12-3 or TRBV12-4 and TRBJ2-1; D may correspond to TRBD1 or TRBD2 (6 bases each). Trimming left V 6 bases short and J 6 bases short, with 21 bases between. CDR3 size: 16 residues. The CDR3 here is CASSSGAWGAVNEQFF. The DNA of the CDR3 is TGTGCCAGCAGCTCCGGGGCGTGGGGGGCGGTCAATGAGCAGTTCTTC.

The chain joins TRBV6-2 or TRBV6-3 to TRBJ2-7; TRBD2 matches 9 bases. The CDR3 sequence is 12 residues long. V gave up 10 bases and J gave up 4 bases; unmatched junction bases: 5. Germline V CDR1 and CDR2: MNHEY, SVGEGT. For the CDR3, the DNA is TGTGCCACGAGCGGGAGGAAATACGAGCAGTACTTC. This sequence encodes CATSGRKYEQYF.

A few counts support this clonotype. The chain joins TRBV25-1 to TRBJ1-4; 10 positions agree with TRBD1. Germline CDR1 reads MGHDK; CDR2 reads SYGVNS. The CDR3 spans 15 residues. V gave up 3 bases and J gave up 8 bases; unmatched junction bases: 6. This CDR3 is CASSDWTGGGEKLFF. CDR3 coding DNA: TGTGCCAGCAGTGATTGGACAGGGGGGGGCGAAAAACTGTTTTTT.

The chain joins TRBV12-3 or TRBV12-4 to TRBJ2-3; D is ambiguous. The length of the CDR3 is 16 residues. V lost 5 bases and J lost 1, with 16 bases in between. DNA of the CDR3: TGTGCCAGCAGTCTTCAAAAAGGGCAGGGCACAGATACGCAGTATTTT. This sequence encodes CASSLQKGQGTDTQYF.

The chain has TRBV6-2 or TRBV6-3 and TRBJ2-7; 8 nucleotides align to TRBD1. Trimming removed 4 bases from V and 2 bases from J; junction bases left unmatched: 7. Per the germline V gene, CDR1 is MNHEY and CDR2 is SVGEGT. The CDR3 consists of 15 residues. The CDR3 loop reads CASSSPDRDTYEQYF. CDR3 nucleotide sequence: TGTGCCAGCAGTTCCCCGGACAGGGATACCTACGAGCAGTACTTC.

The chain combines TRBV11-1 with TRBJ2-5; D unresolved. There are 15 residues in the CDR3. V was cut by 0 bases and J by 2 bases, with 10 bases left in between. The germline V gene has CDR1 SGHAT and CDR2 FQDESV (reference sequence). CDR3 sequence: CASSLALSVQETQYF. The DNA of the CDR3 is TGTGCCAGCAGCTTAGCGCTTTCGGTTCAAGAGACCCAGTACTTC. The whole variable domain, remainder taken from reference TRBV11-1 and TRBJ2-5, is EAEVAQSPRYKITEKSQAVAFWCDPISGHATLYWYRQILGQGPELLVQFQDESVVDDSQLPKDRFSAERLKGVDSTLKIQPAELGDSAMYLCASSLALSVQETQYFGPGTRLLVL.

This clonotype was detected only a few times. CDR3 in DNA: TGCAGTGTTCACGGACTAGCGGGATCCGTTATTTGGCAGTTCTTC. Translating gives CSVHGLAGSVIWQFF. This chain joins TRBV20-1 and TRBJ2-1; 12 bases map to TRBD2. With V trimmed by 7 bases and J by 12 bases, 16 bases remained unmatched. From germline, CDR1 is DFQATT and CDR2 SNEGSKA (reference sequence). This CDR3 comprises 15 residues.

V and J are TRBV7-2 and TRBJ2-3, with 7 bases aligning to TRBD1. V shed 4 bases and J 10 bases; nucleotides not matched to a gene: 5. CDR3 size: 12 residues. The germline V gene has CDR1 SGHTA and CDR2 FQGNSA. The CDR3 nucleotides are TGTGCCAGCAGCTCACAGGGGCGCCCGCAGTATTTT. Translation gives CASSSQGRPQYF.

This chain joins TRBV4-3 and TRBJ1-2; 10 bases match TRBD1. CDR1 is LGHNA, CDR2 YSLEER, per germline. After removal of 0 bases from V and 6 bases from J, the junction contained 4 bases not matched to a gene. This CDR3 has 15 amino acids. CDR3 protein: CASSQDRDRGHGYTF. CDR3 nucleotides: TGCGCCAGCAGCCAAGATAGGGACAGGGGCCATGGCTACACCTTC.

The chain recombines TRBV6-1 with TRBJ2-4, with D perhaps assigned TRBD1 or TRBD2 (5 bases each). V lost 3 bases and J 9 bases, leaving 12 bases between the germline ends. This CDR3 comprises 13 residues. CDR1 is MNHNS and CDR2 is SASEGT in the germline V gene. The CDR3 DNA follows: TGTGCCAGCAGTGACAACCGGGACCTCATTCAGTACTTC. Translation gives CASSDNRDLIQYF.

The gene calls are TRBV3-1 and TRBJ2-2, with 7 bases identical to TRBD2. J gave up 5 bases and V 4 bases, and 7 bases lay outside the gene matches. The CDR3 totals 15 residues. Germline-derived CDR1 and CDR2 are LGHDT and YNNKEL (reference sequence). The DNA for the CDR3 is TGTGCCAGCAGCCTCGGGACTACGTTAACCGGGGAGCTGTTTTTT. Translated, it gives CASSLGTTLTGELFF. The full variable domain, its missing parts supplied by reference TRBV3-1 and TRBJ2-2, is DTAVSQTPKYLVTQMGNDKSIKCEQNLGHDTMYWYKQDSKKFLKIMFSYNNKELIINETVPNRFSPKSPDKAHLNLHINSLELGDSAVYFCASSLGTTLTGELFFGEGSRLTVL.

This clonotype showed up many times. The V call is TRBV12-3 or TRBV12-4, the J call TRBJ2-1, with D possibly TRBD1 on 6 matching bases. The CDR3 is made up of 15 amino acids. V was trimmed by 1 base and J by 1 base, leaving 8 bases between them. CDR3 coding DNA: TGTGCCAGCAGTTTAGTACAGGGTTCCTACAATGAGCAGTTCTTC. This gives the protein CASSLVQGSYNEQFF.

This clonotype has more than one count but fewer than ten. The V call is TRBV4-3, the J call TRBJ2-7; 8 bases line up with TRBD2. The CDR3 is made up of 15 amino acids. CDR1 is LGHNA, CDR2 YSLEER, per germline. Trimming removed 3 bases from V and 4 bases from J; junction bases left unmatched: 8. The CDR3 nucleotides read TGCGCCAGCAGCCATTCGGGGGGGGGCTCTTACGAGCAGTACTTC. It is translated as CASSHSGGGSYEQYF.

The chain employs TRBV7-9 and TRBJ2-2; D not certain. V was cut by 0 bases and J by 3 bases, with 11 bases left in between. The germline V gene encodes CDR1 SEHNR and CDR2 FQNEAQ (reference sequence). CDR3 length equals 16 residues. CDR3 sequence: CASSLASGPYTGELFF. CDR3 in DNA: TGTGCCAGCAGCTTAGCCAGTGGACCATACACCGGGGAGCTGTTTTTT.

This clonotype was detected a few times. V is TRBV20-1 and J is TRBJ2-1; TRBD2 matches 9 bases. V lost 4 bases, J lost 2 bases, and 3 bases stayed unmatched. The CDR3 spans 14 residues. Per the germline V gene, CDR1 is DFQATT and CDR2 is SNEGSKA (reference sequence). CDR3 sequence: CSAKAGGAYNEQFF. CDR3 coding DNA: TGCAGTGCTAAAGCGGGAGGCGCCTACAATGAGCAGTTCTTC.

The chain uses TRBV20-1 and TRBJ2-7; TRBD1 matches at 8 bases. After removal of 0 bases from V and 9 bases from J, the junction contained 16 bases not matched to a gene. CDR1 is DFQATT and CDR2 is SNEGSKA in the germline V gene (reference sequence). This CDR3 contains 16 residues. The CDR3 loop reads CSARDGKTGALQAQYF. The CDR3 nucleotides read TGCAGTGCTAGAGATGGGAAGACAGGGGCCCTCCAGGCGCAGTACTTC.

This clonotype was detected many times. V and J are TRBV10-3 and TRBJ2-4; 10 nucleotides match TRBD1. The germline V gene encodes CDR1 ENHRY and CDR2 SYGVKD. V was clipped by 3 bases and J by 4 bases; unmatched bases: 6. This CDR3 has 16 residues. The CDR3 sequence is CAISDSGQGNKNIQYF. The CDR3 nucleotides are TGTGCCATCAGTGATTCGGGACAGGGGAATAAAAACATTCAGTACTTC.

This rearrangement joins TRBV11-2 to TRBJ2-2, with D possibly matching TRBD2 (7 bases). Trimming took 2 bases from V and 4 from J, leaving 14 bases between them. Germline V gives CDR1 SGHAT, CDR2 FQNNGV. CDR3 length: 16 residues. The CDR3 coding sequence is TGTGCCAGCAGCTTATCGCGCGGGGGCGGCACCGGGGAGCTGTTTTTT. It is translated as CASSLSRGGGTGELFF.

This clonotype occurred a few times. The rearrangement links TRBV10-3 to TRBJ2-1, with D perhaps matching TRBD1 or TRBD2 (5 bases each). Germline values: CDR1 ENHRY, CDR2 SYGVKD. The CDR3 contains 15 residues. V shed 7 bases and J shed 9 bases, with 22 bases lying between them. The CDR3 nucleotides are TGTGCCATCATTAGACCGGGACCAGAGCCAATTGAGCAGTTCTTC. Its translation is CAIIRPGPEPIEQFF.

The chain uses TRBV20-1 and TRBJ2-1; unclear D gene. The V and J ends lost 4 bases and 10 bases respectively, with 8 bases between them. Germline loops: CDR1 DFQATT, CDR2 SNEGSKA (reference sequence). CDR3 size: 10 residues. Written as DNA, the CDR3 is TGCAGTGCTACTCCGGCGGAGCAGTTCTTC. It is translated as CSATPAEQFF.

This clonotype has only a few counts. The chain has TRBV20-1 and TRBJ2-7, with TRBD2 as a possible D gene (6 bases). Looked up from germline, CDR1 is DFQATT and CDR2 is SNEGSKA (reference sequence). V was clipped by 3 bases and J by 5 bases, with 14 bases between them. CDR3 length: 13 residues. The CDR3 sequence is CSASLWEVDEQYF. CDR3 in DNA: TGCAGTGCTAGCTTGTGGGAGGTAGACGAGCAGTACTTC.

In this sample, this clonotype turned up many times. In DNA form, the CDR3 reads TGCAGCGTTCAGGGGGCAAACTGGGGCACAGATACGCAGTATTTT. It yields the protein CSVQGANWGTDTQYF. This chain uses TRBV29-1 with TRBJ2-3; 8 bases line up with TRBD1. From germline, CDR1 is SQVTM and CDR2 ANQGSEA. V lost 5 bases, J lost 1 base, and 8 bases stayed unmatched. The CDR3 is 15 amino acids.

This clonotype has a handful of counts. This rearrangement joins TRBV2 to TRBJ1-2; TRBD1 might be the D (5 bases). Germline V gene sequence: CDR1 SNHLY, CDR2 FYNNEI. Trimming left V 3 bases short and J 7 bases short, with 15 bases between. This CDR3 has 14 residues. The CDR3 region is CASSDAGTNTGYTF. CDR3 DNA sequence: TGTGCCAGCAGTGACGCCGGGACTAATACTGGCTACACCTTC.

The J gene is TRBJ2-5, the V gene TRBV7-2; D is possibly TRBD2 (5 bases). V lost 5 bases and J lost 4, with 17 bases in between. This CDR3 spans 15 amino acids. From germline, CDR1 is SGHTA and CDR2 FQGNSA. The CDR3 nucleotides read TGTGCCAGCAGCGCTCAGAGCGGAGCCCTAGAGACCCAGTACTTC. Protein: CASSAQSGALETQYF.

The table lists this clonotype with a few counts. The CDR3 region is CASSQRAGTGNTEAFF. The DNA of the CDR3 is TGTGCCAGCAGCCAACGAGCCGGGACAGGTAACACTGAAGCTTTCTTT. The V gene is TRBV4-2, the J gene TRBJ1-1, with 8 bases aligning to TRBD1. Trimming at V came to 2 bases and at J to 2 bases, leaving 7 bases not matched to a gene. This CDR3 region has 16 residues. CDR1 is LGHNA, CDR2 YNFKEQ, per germline.

The chain employs TRBV7-9 and TRBJ2-3; 8 bases are a match to TRBD1. The ends lost 5 bases at V and 5 bases at J; junction bases unmatched: 3. The CDR3 consists of 13 residues. Germline V gene sequence: CDR1 SEHNR, CDR2 FQNEAQ (reference sequence). CDR3 sequence: CASSVQGVDTQYF. DNA of the CDR3: TGTGCCAGCAGCGTACAGGGGGTAGATACGCAGTATTTT.

This clonotype was counted ten times or more. This sequence joins TRBV6-2 or TRBV6-3 and TRBJ2-5; unclear D gene. The germline CDR1 and CDR2 sequences are MNHEY and SVGEGT. This CDR3 spans 12 amino acids. V lost 2 bases to trimming and J lost 5 bases, with 6 bases between them. CDR3 amino acids: CASSYGLETQYF. The DNA of the CDR3 is TGTGCCAGCAGTTACGGGTTGGAGACCCAGTACTTC.

This chain uses TRBV9 with TRBJ1-5; D gene unclear. Germline lookup yields CDR1 SGDLS and CDR2 YYNGEE. The V end was cut by 4 bases, the J end by 9 bases, with 11 bases between. This CDR3 spans 12 amino acids. Here the CDR3 DNA reads TGTGCCAGCAGCTCCAACGGCAGGCCCCAGCATTTT. Translating it yields CASSSNGRPQHF.

This clonotype has ten or more counts. This sequence joins TRBV15 and TRBJ1-6; tentative D call: TRBD1 (5 bases). Per germline, CDR1 LNHNV and CDR2 YYDKDF (reference sequence). The CDR3 contains 15 residues. Trimming removed 0 bases from V and 5 bases from J, with 8 bases in between. The CDR3 bases are TGTGCCACCAGCAGAGATAAGGGACATAATTCACCCCTCCACTTT. It codes for CATSRDKGHNSPLHF. Full variable domain (remainder filled in from reference TRBV15 and TRBJ1-6): DAMVIQNPRYQVTQFGKPVTLSCSQTLNHNVMYWYQQKSSQAPKLLFHYYDKDFNNEADTPDNFQSRRPNTSFCFLDIRSPGLGDTAMYLCATSRDKGHNSPLHFGNGTRLTVT.